These 25 T cell receptor beta chains came from one sample sequenced in a study of breast tumors, draining lymph nodes, adjacent tissues. The lymph nodes were axillary draining lymph nodes from breast cancer patients. TCRdb fed the multiplex PCR reads into MiXCR, producing one record per CDR3 protein. The sample yields about 230,000 distinct CDR3 sequences, approximately 29% seen once. Specimen: axillary lymph node tissue. These receptors all come from a female donor with breast cancer. Some clones in this sample may be carry-over from other donors' samples.

This clonotype was observed at least ten times. The chain carries TRBV10-3 and TRBJ1-3; D might be TRBD1 (5 bases). CDR1 is ENHRY and CDR2 is SYGVKD in the germline V gene. This CDR3 is built from 13 residues. V lost 6 bases and J 0 bases, leaving 6 bases between the germline ends. The CDR3 region is CAISRDSGNTIYF. CDR3 sequence (DNA): TGTGCCATCAGCAGGGACTCTGGAAACACCATATATTTT.

This clonotype was seen many times. The chain carries TRBV6-5 and TRBJ2-7; D remains unclear. The V end was cut by 0 bases, the J end by 7 bases, with 16 bases between. Germline CDR1 and CDR2: MNHEY and SVGAGI. The CDR3 sequence is 15 residues long. The CDR3 bases are TGTGCCAGCAGTTACTCGGCGGTAGGTGTATGGGAGCAGTACTTC. This translates into CASSYSAVGVWEQYF.

The sample holds many counts of this clonotype. The chain couples TRBV20-1 to TRBJ2-5; D is unclear. CDR1 is DFQATT, CDR2 SNEGSKA, per germline (reference sequence). V shed 5 bases and J shed 4 bases, with 11 bases lying between them. The CDR3 runs 12 residues. In DNA, the CDR3 is TGCAGTGCTCGACCAGCGCCAGAGACCCAGTACTTC. This translates into CSARPAPETQYF.

The chain recombines TRBV20-1 with TRBJ2-7, with 13 bases identical to TRBD2. Germline loops: CDR1 DFQATT, CDR2 SNEGSKA (reference sequence). The CDR3 extends over 20 amino acids. J gave up 1 base and V 6 bases, and 21 bases lay outside the gene matches. CDR3 residues: CSADIWGPRLAGGSSYEQYF. The CDR3 coding sequence is TGCAGTGCAGACATCTGGGGTCCCCGACTAGCGGGAGGATCGTCCTACGAGCAGTACTTC.

This clonotype has ten or more counts. CDR3: CASSRLAGDNEQFF. CDR3 DNA: TGTGCCAGCAGCCGACTAGCGGGGGACAATGAGCAGTTCTTC. J is TRBJ2-1 and V is TRBV12-3 or TRBV12-4, with TRBD2 matching 12 bases. The junction had 2 bases not matched to a gene; V was cut back by 6 bases and J by 5 bases. The CDR3 covers 14 residues.

Notes on this clonotype: A much bigger clone sits one base away, suggesting this may be a read error. The gene calls are TRBV20-1 and TRBJ2-7; D not resolved. The CDR3 is made up of 14 amino acids. Germline CDR1 and CDR2: DFQATT and SNEGSKA (reference sequence). Deletions cut 4 bases from V and 6 bases from J, with 19 bases between. The CDR3 protein is CSAMYRESASEQYF. The CDR3 coding sequence is TGCAGTGCTATGTACAGAGAATCGGCCTCCGAGCAGTACTTC.

J is TRBJ2-1 and V is TRBV2; D is unclear. Trimming shortened V by 9 bases and J by 10 bases, and 13 bases separated the two germline ends. Per germline, CDR1 SNHLY and CDR2 FYNNEI. The CDR3 runs to 11 residues. CDR3 protein: CASDYTLEQFF. The CDR3, as DNA: TGTGCCAGTGATTATACCCTAGAGCAGTTCTTC.

This clonotype was picked up many times. This chain links TRBV20-1 with TRBJ1-2; 7 bases match TRBD1. Germline V lookup: CDR1 DFQATT, CDR2 SNEGSKA (reference sequence). V was pared by 0 bases and J by 3 bases, with 4 bases of the junction left unmatched. The length of the CDR3 is 14 residues. CDR3 residues: CSARDVQGYYGYTF. The CDR3, as DNA: TGCAGTGCTAGAGACGTACAGGGGTACTATGGCTACACCTTC.

This clonotype was detected ten times or more. The genes are TRBV30 and TRBJ2-5; possibly TRBD1 for D (5 bases). Germline CDR1 is GTSNPN and CDR2 is SVGIG (reference sequence). The CDR3 extends over 14 amino acids. The ends were cut back, 5 bases at V and 9 bases at J, with 22 bases in the middle. The chain's CDR3 is CAWDEHPAQGAQYF. Here the CDR3 DNA reads TGTGCCTGGGACGAGCACCCAGCCCAAGGGGCCCAGTACTTC.

This clonotype was seen repeatedly, ten times or more. The chain has TRBV27 and TRBJ1-2, with D unresolved. Germline CDR1 is MNHEY and CDR2 is SMNVEV (reference sequence). Deletions cut 2 bases from V and 7 bases from J, with 8 bases between. The CDR3 covers 12 residues. This chain's CDR3 is CASSLTFLGYTF. The CDR3, as DNA: TGTGCCAGCAGTTTAACTTTCCTTGGCTACACCTTC.

This clonotype was found many times. A read error may be the cause here, since a much bigger clone is one base away. V gene TRBV20-1 combines with J gene TRBJ1-4; 9 nucleotides align to TRBD1. The CDR3 consists of 13 residues. In germline, CDR1 is DFQATT, CDR2 SNEGSKA (reference sequence). The CDR3 here is CSASGTGHETLFF. The CDR3 DNA reads as TGCAGTGCTAGCGGGACAGGGCATGAAACACTGTTTTTT.

In DNA, the CDR3 is TGTGCCAGCTTAGTAAGGGGTCGGAATTCACCCCTCCACTTT. Translating gives CASLVRGRNSPLHF. The chain uses TRBV2 and TRBJ1-6; possibly TRBD1 for D (5 bases). This CDR3 is built from 14 residues. V gave up 8 bases and J gave up 7 bases, with 15 bases separating them. The germline gives CDR1 SNHLY, CDR2 FYNNEI.

This clonotype was detected ten times or more. The chain employs TRBV13 and TRBJ2-4; D assignment may be TRBD1 or TRBD2 (5 bases each). Trimming left V 4 bases short and J 3 bases short, with 19 bases between. Germline V lookup: CDR1 PRHDT, CDR2 FYEKMQ (reference sequence). This CDR3 spans 17 amino acids. The CDR3 DNA is TGTGCCAGCAGCTGCCGGGTGGGGGAGTGTGTCAAAAACATTCAGTACTTC. Residues: CASSCRVGECVKNIQYF.

This clonotype was recorded at least ten times. This chain uses TRBV5-1 with TRBJ1-6, with a tentative D call TRBD1 (6 bases). The V end lost 4 bases, the J end lost 6 bases, and 17 bases lay between the germline ends. The length of the CDR3 is 16 residues. The germline CDR1 and CDR2 sequences are SGHRS and YFSETQ. The CDR3 is CASSPVRGRSNSPLHF. The CDR3 nucleotides are TGCGCCAGCAGCCCAGTCAGGGGTAGGAGTAATTCACCCCTCCACTTT.

Remarks on this clonotype: This may be a read error: a much more frequent sequence differs by one nucleotide. The chain carries TRBV20-1 and TRBJ2-1; 9 nucleotides line up with TRBD1. This CDR3 has 14 amino acids. Germline V lookup: CDR1 DFQATT, CDR2 SNEGSKA (reference sequence). The CDR3 region is CNVLGTGFNNEQFF. As DNA, the CDR3 is TGCAATGTCCTCGGGACAGGGTTTAATAATGAGCAGTTCTTC.

This clonotype appeared many times. V is TRBV7-6 and J is TRBJ2-3; the D is unclear. The CDR3 is 12 amino acids. The germline CDR1 and CDR2 sequences are SGHVS and FNYEAQ. Between the trimmed V and J ends, which lost 5 bases and 4 bases, there was a span of 7 bases. CDR3 sequence (DNA): TGTGCCAGCAGCAATACGCCAGATACGCAGTATTTT. Amino acids: CASSNTPDTQYF.

This clonotype came up many times. The chain recombines TRBV7-8 with TRBJ1-6; 9 bases match TRBD1. From germline, CDR1 is SGHVS and CDR2 FQNEAQ. With 1 base clipped from V and 10 bases from J, the junction kept 5 bases outside the gene matches. This CDR3 spans 15 amino acids. In DNA form, the CDR3 reads TGTGCCAGCAGCTTAGGACAGGGGGGATACTCACCCCTCCACTTT. Translated, it gives CASSLGQGGYSPLHF.

This clonotype was counted only a few times. V and J are TRBV7-3 and TRBJ2-7, with a possible D match to TRBD1 (6 bases). Germline CDR1 is SGHTA and CDR2 is FQGTGA. The length of the CDR3 is 15 residues. Trimming took 4 bases from V and 0 from J, leaving 13 bases between them. The chain's CDR3 is CASSSPGHFSYEQYF. The DNA for the CDR3 is TGTGCCAGCAGCTCTCCGGGACATTTCTCCTACGAGCAGTACTTC.

This chain links TRBV7-2 with TRBJ2-6; D is undetermined. The germline CDR1 and CDR2 sequences are SGHTA and FQGNSA. The CDR3 loop spans 14 amino acids. V was trimmed by 4 bases and J by 4 bases, leaving 8 bases between them. The CDR3 sequence is CASSSLTGANVLTF. The CDR3 DNA is TGTGCCAGCAGCTCGTTAACAGGGGCCAACGTCCTGACTTTC.

A remark on this clonotype: This clone may be a read error of a much larger clone one base away. This chain links TRBV5-6 with TRBJ2-1; D is ambiguous. Germline V gene data show CDR1 as SGHDT and CDR2 as YYEEEE. Deletions cut 3 bases from V and 0 bases from J, with 13 bases between. CDR3 length equals 16 residues. The CDR3 protein is CASSSVAPSSYNEQFF. The CDR3 DNA sequence: TGTGCCAGCAGCTCTGTCGCTCCTAGCTCCTACAATGAGCAGTTCTTC.

As concerns this clonotype: A much bigger clone sits one base away, suggesting this may be a read error. The rearrangement uses TRBV12-3 or TRBV12-4 and TRBJ2-2; no clear D. V was shortened by 7 bases and J by 8 bases, with 14 bases between the two germline ends. CDR3 length: 13 amino acids. The CDR3 nucleotides are TGTGCCAGCACCCACACCGTCCAAGGGGAGCTGTTTTTT. Translated, it gives CASTHTVQGELFF.

This clonotype was seen at least ten times. DNA of the CDR3: TGTGCCAGCCCCCATCCCGGGGGGCGCGTGACAGATACGCAGTATTTT. Translating gives CASPHPGGRVTDTQYF. The chain carries TRBV2 and TRBJ2-3; possibly TRBD2 for D (7 bases). CDR3 length equals 16 residues. Germline lookup yields CDR1 SNHLY and CDR2 FYNNEI. Trimming removed 8 bases at V and 3 bases at J, with 21 bases between.

This clonotype was observed at least ten times. The V gene is TRBV2, the J gene TRBJ1-3; D is undetermined. The CDR3 loop spans 13 amino acids. Germline V gene sequence: CDR1 SNHLY, CDR2 FYNNEI. Trimming cost V 7 bases and J 8 bases, with 15 bases left between them. Written as DNA, the CDR3 is TGTGCCAGCAATGCGATCCAGATGGACACCATATATTTT. Translating gives CASNAIQMDTIYF.

The table lists this clonotype with many counts. This chain joins TRBV7-6 and TRBJ2-7; a possible D gene is TRBD2 (7 bases). Germline CDR1 is SGHVS and CDR2 is FNYEAQ. This CDR3 is 15 amino acids long. The V end lost 5 bases, the J end lost 2 bases, and 16 bases lay between the germline ends. CDR3 bases: TGTGCCAGCAGCGGGGGAGGGGGGCCAACCTACGAGCAGTACTTC. Its translation is CASSGGGGPTYEQYF.

This clonotype was seen a handful of times. J is TRBJ2-2 and V is TRBV6-5; 10 bases agree with TRBD2. From germline, CDR1 is MNHEY and CDR2 SVGAGI. Trimming removed 6 bases from V and 5 bases from J; junction bases left unmatched: 3. This CDR3 has 14 amino acids. The CDR3 region is CASRVAGGTGELFF. The CDR3 bases are TGTGCCAGCAGGGTAGCGGGAGGAACCGGGGAGCTGTTTTTT.